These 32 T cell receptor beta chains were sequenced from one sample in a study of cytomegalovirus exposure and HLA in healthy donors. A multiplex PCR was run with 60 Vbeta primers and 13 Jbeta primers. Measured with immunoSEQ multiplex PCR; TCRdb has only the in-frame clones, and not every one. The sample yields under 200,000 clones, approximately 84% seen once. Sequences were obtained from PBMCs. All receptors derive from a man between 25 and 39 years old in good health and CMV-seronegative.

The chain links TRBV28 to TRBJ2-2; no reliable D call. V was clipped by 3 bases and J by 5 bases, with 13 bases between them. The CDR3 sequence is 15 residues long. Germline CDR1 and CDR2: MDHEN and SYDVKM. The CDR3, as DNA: TGTGCCAGCAGTTTTCTCGTCGTGCAGACCGGGGAGCTGTTTTTT. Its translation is CASSFLVVQTGELFF. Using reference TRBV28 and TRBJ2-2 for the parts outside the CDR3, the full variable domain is DVKVTQSSRYLVKRTGEKVFLECVQDMDHENMFWYRQDPGLGLRLIYFSYDVKMKEKGDIPEGYSVSREKKERFSLILESASTNQTSMYLCASSFLVVQTGELFFGEGSRLTVL.

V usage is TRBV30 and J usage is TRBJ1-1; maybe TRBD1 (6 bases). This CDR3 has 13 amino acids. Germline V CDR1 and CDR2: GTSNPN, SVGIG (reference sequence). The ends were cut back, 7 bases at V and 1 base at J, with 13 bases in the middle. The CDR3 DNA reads TGTGCCTCCACAGGGATAGGGAACACTGAAGCTTTCTTT. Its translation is CASTGIGNTEAFF.

The CDR3 nucleotides read TGTGCCAGCATCCCACGCCAGGGTGGTGAAAAACTGTTTTTT. It encodes CASIPRQGGEKLFF. The chain uses TRBV2 and TRBJ1-4; D is perhaps TRBD1 (5 bases). The CDR3 covers 14 residues. CDR1 SNHLY and CDR2 FYNNEI come from the germline V gene. V lost 7 bases, J lost 7 bases, and 16 bases lay in between.

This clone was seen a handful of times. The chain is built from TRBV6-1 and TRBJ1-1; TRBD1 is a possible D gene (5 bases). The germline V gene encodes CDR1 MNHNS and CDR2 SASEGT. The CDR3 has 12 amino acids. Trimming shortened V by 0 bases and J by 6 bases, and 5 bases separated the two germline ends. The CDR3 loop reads CASSEAGPEAFF. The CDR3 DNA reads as TGTGCCAGCAGTGAAGCGGGGCCTGAAGCTTTCTTT.

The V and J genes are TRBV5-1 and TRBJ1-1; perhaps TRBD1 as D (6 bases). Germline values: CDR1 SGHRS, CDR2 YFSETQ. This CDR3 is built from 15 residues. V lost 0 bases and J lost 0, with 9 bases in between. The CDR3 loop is CASSLVDRMNTEAFF. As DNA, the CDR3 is TGCGCCAGCAGCTTGGTTGACAGGATGAACACTGAAGCTTTCTTT. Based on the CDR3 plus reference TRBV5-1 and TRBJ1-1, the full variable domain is KAGVTQTPRYLIKTRGQQVTLSCSPISGHRSVSWYQQTPGQGLQFLFEYFSETQRNKGNFPGRFSGRQFSNSRSEMNVSTLELGDSALYLCASSLVDRMNTEAFFGQGTRLTVV.

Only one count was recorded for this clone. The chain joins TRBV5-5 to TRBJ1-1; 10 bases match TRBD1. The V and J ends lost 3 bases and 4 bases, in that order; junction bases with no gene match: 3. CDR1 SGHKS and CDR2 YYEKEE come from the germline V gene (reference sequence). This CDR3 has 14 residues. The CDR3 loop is CASSSRTGGTEAFF. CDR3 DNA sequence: TGTGCCAGCAGCTCTCGGACAGGGGGCACTGAAGCTTTCTTT.

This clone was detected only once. The CDR3 coding sequence is TGTGCCAGCAGGGGTAACAGGGGGTCGAGGACCGGGGAGCTGTTTTTT. Translation gives CASRGNRGSRTGELFF. The rearrangement uses TRBV5-4 and TRBJ2-2; TRBD1 matches at 8 bases. The CDR3 is 16 amino acids. Unmatched junction bases numbered 11, after V lost 5 bases and J lost 5 bases. The V gene's germline CDR1 is SGHNT and CDR2 YYREEE (reference sequence).

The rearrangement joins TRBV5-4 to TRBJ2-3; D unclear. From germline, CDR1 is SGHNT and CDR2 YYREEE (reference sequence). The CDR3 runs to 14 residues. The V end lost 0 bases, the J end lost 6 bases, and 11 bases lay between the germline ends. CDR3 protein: CASSLEVPGDTQYF. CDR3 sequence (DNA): TGTGCCAGCAGCTTGGAAGTGCCCGGGGATACGCAGTATTTT.

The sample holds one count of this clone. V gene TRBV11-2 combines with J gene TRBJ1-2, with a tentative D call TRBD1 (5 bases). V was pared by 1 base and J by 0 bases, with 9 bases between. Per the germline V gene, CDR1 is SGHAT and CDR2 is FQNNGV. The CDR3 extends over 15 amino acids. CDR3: CASSLVTGANYGYTF. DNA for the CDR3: TGTGCCAGCAGCTTAGTTACAGGCGCTAACTATGGCTACACCTTC. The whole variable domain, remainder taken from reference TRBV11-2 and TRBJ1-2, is EAGVAQSPRYKIIEKRQSVAFWCNPISGHATLYWYQQILGQGPKLLIQFQNNGVVDDSQLPKDRFSAERLKGVDSTLKIQPAKLEDSAVYLCASSLVTGANYGYTFGSGTRLTVV.

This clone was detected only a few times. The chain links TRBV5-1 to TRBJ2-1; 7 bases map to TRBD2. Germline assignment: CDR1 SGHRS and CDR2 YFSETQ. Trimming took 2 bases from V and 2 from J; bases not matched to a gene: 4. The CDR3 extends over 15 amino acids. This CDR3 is CASSLTGTTYNEQFF. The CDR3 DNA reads TGCGCCAGCAGCTTAACGGGGACTACCTACAATGAGCAGTTCTTC.

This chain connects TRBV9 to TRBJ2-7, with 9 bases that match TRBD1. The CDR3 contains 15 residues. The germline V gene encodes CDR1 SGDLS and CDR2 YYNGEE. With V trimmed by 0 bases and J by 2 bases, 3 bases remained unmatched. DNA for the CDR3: TGTGCCAGCAGCGTAGCGACAGGGGGTACCTACGAGCAGTACTTC. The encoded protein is CASSVATGGTYEQYF.

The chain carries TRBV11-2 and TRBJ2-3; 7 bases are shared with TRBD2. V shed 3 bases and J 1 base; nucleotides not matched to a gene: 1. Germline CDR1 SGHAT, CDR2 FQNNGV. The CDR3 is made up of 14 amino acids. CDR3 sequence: CASSFLAGTDTQYF. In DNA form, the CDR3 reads TGTGCCAGCAGCTTCCTAGCGGGCACAGATACGCAGTATTTT.

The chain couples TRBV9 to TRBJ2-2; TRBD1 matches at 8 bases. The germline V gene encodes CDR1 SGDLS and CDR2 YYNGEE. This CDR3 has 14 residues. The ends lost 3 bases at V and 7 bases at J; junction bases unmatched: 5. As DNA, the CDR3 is TGTGCCAGCAGCGAAAGACAGGGGAACGGGGAGCTGTTTTTT. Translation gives CASSERQGNGELFF.

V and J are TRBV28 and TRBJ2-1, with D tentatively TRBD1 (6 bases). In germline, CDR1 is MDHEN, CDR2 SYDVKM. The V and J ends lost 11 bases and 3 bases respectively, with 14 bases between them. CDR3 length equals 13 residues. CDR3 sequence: CAAPKQGYNEQFF. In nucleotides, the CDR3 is TGTGCCGCCCCGAAACAGGGCTACAATGAGCAGTTCTTC.

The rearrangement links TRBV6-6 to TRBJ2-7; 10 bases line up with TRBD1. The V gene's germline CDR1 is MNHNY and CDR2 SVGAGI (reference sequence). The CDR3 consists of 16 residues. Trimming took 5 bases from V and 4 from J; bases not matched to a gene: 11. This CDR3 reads CASSLNPPGQGYEQYF. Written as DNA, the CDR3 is TGTGCCAGCAGTCTTAATCCACCGGGACAGGGGTACGAGCAGTACTTC.

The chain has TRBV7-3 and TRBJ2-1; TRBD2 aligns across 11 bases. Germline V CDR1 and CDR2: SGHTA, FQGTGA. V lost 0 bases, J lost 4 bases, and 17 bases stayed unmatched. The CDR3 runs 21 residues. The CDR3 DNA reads TGTGCCAGCAGCTTAACTCCTGGGAGACTAGCGGGACCCCCCGAGTACAATGAGCAGTTCTTC. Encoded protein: CASSLTPGRLAGPPEYNEQFF. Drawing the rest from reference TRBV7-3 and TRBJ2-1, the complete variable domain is GAGVSQTPSNKVTEKGKYVELRCDPISGHTALYWYRQSLGQGPEFLIYFQGTGAADDSGLPNDRFFAVRPEGSVSTLKIQRTERGDSAVYLCASSLTPGRLAGPPEYNEQFFGPGTRLTVL.

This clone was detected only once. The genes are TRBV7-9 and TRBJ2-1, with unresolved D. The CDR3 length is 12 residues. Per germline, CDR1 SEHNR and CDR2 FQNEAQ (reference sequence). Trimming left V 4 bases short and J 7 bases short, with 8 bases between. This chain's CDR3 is CASSSPGNEQFF. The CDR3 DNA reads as TGTGCCAGCAGCTCTCCCGGGAATGAGCAGTTCTTC.

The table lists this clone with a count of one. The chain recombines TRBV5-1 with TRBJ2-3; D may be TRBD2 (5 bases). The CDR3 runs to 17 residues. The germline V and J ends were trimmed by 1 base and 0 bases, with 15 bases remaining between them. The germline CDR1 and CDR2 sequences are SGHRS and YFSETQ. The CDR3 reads CASSLLARRSSTDTQYF. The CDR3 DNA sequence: TGCGCCAGCAGCTTGTTAGCGCGACGGTCTAGCACAGATACGCAGTATTTT.

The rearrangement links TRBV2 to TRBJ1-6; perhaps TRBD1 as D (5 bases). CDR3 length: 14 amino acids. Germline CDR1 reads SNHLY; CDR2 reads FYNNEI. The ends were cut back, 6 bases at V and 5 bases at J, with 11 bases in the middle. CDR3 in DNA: TGTGCCAGCAGCGAGGTGGGGCATAATTCACCCCTCCACTTT. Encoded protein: CASSEVGHNSPLHF.

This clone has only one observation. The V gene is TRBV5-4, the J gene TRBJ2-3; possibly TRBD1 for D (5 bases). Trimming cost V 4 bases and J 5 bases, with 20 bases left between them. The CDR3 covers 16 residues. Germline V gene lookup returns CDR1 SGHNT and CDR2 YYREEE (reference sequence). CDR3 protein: CASSNSAQGRRDTQYF. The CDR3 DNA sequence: TGTGCCAGCAGCAACTCAGCCCAGGGTCGTCGAGATACGCAGTATTTT.

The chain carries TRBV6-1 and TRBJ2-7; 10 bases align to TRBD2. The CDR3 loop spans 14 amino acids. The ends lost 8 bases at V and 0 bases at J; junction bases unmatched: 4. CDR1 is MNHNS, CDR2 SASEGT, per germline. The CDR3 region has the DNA TGTGCCAGCGGATGGACTAGCGGCTCCTACGAGCAGTACTTC. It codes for CASGWTSGSYEQYF.

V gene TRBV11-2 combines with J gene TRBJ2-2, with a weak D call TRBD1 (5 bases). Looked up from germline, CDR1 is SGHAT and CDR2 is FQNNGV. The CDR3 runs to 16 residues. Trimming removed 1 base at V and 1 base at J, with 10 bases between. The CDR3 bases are TGTGCCAGCAGCTTAGTTTCCCAGGGGAACACCGGGGAGCTGTTTTTT. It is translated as CASSLVSQGNTGELFF.

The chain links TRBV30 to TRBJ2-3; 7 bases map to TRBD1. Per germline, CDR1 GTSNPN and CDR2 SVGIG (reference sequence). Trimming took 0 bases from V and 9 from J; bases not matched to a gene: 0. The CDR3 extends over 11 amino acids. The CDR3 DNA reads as TGTGCCTGGAGTGTACAGGGGACGCAGTATTTT. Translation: CAWSVQGTQYF. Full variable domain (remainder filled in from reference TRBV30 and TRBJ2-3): SQTIHQWPATLVQPVGSPLSLECTVEGTSNPNLYWYRQAAGRGLQLLFYSVGIGQISSEVPQNLSASRPQDRQFILSSKKLLLSDSGFYLCAWSVQGTQYFGPGTRLTVL.

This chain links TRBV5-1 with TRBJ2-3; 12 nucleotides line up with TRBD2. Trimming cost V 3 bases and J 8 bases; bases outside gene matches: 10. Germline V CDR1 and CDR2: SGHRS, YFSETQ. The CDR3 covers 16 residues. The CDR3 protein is CASSSSSGGAHGTQYF. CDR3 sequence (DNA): TGCGCCAGCAGCTCCTCTAGCGGGGGGGCCCATGGTACGCAGTATTTT.

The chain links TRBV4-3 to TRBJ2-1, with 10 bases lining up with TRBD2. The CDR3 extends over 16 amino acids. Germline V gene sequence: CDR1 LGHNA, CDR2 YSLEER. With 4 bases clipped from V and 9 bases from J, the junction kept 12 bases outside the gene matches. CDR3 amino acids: CASSLNPSGSFGEQFF. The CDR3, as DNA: TGCGCCAGCAGCCTAAACCCTAGCGGGAGTTTTGGTGAGCAGTTCTTC.

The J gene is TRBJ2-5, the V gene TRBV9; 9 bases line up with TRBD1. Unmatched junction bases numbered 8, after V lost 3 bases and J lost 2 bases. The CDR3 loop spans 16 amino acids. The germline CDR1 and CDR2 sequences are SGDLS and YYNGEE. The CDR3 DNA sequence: TGTGCCAGCAGCGCCCGCGGACAGGGGAGTCAAGAGACCCAGTACTTC. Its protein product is CASSARGQGSQETQYF.

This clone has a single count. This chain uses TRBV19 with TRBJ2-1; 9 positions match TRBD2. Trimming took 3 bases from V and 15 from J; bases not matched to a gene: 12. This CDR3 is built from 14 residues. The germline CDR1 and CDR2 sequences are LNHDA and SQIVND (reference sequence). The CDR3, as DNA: TGTGCCAGTAGTATTCCCCTTAGCGGGAGCATCCTGTTCTTC. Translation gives CASSIPLSGSILFF.

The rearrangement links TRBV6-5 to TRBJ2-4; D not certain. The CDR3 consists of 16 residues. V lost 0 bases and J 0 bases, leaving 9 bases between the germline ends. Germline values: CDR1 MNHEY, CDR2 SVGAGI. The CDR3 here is CASSYSRIVAKNIQYF. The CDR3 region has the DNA TGTGCCAGCAGTTACTCGCGCATAGTAGCCAAAAACATTCAGTACTTC.

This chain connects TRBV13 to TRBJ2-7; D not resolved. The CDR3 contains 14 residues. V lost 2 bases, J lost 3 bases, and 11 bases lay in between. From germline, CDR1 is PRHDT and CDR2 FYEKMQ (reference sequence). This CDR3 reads CASSLSQRDYEQYF. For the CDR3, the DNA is TGTGCCAGCAGCTTAAGTCAGCGAGACTACGAGCAGTACTTC.

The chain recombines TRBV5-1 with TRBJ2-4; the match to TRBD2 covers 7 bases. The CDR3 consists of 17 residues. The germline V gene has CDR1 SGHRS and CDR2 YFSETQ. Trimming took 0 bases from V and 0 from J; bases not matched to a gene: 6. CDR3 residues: CASSLAWREGAKNIQYF. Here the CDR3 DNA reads TGCGCCAGCAGCTTGGCCTGGAGGGAGGGAGCCAAAAACATTCAGTACTTC. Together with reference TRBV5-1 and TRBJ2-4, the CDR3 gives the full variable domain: KAGVTQTPRYLIKTRGQQVTLSCSPISGHRSVSWYQQTPGQGLQFLFEYFSETQRNKGNFPGRFSGRQFSNSRSEMNVSTLELGDSALYLCASSLAWREGAKNIQYFGAGTRLSVL.

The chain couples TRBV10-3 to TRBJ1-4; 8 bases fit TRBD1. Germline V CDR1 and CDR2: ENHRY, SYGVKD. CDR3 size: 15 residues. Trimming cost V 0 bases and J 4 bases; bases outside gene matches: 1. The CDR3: CAISESTGVNEKLFF. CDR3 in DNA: TGTGCCATCAGTGAGTCGACAGGGGTTAATGAAAAACTGTTTTTT.

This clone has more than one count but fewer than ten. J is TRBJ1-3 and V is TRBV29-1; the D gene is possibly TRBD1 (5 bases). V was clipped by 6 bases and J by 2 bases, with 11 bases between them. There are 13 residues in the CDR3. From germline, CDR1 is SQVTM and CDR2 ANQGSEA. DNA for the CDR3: TGCAGCGTCACAACAGGTCCTGGAAACACCATATATTTT. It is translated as CSVTTGPGNTIYF.